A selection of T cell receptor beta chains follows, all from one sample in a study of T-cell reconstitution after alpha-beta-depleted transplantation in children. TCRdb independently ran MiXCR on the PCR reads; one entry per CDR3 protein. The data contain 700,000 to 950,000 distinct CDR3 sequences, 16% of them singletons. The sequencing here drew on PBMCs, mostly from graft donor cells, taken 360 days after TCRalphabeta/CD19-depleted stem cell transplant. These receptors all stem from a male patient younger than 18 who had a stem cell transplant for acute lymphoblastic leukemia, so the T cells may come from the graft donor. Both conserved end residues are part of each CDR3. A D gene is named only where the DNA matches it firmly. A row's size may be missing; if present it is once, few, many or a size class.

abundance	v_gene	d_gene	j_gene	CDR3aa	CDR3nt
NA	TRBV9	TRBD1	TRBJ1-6	CASSWMTGSNSPLHF	TGTGCCAGCAGCTGGATGACAGGGAGCAATTCACCCCTCCACTTT
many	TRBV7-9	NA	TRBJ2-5	CASSLSLARGVYF	TGTGCCAGCAGCTTGTCCCTCGCAAGGGGAGTCTACTTC
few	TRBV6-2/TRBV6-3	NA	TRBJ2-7	CASSRSMYEQYF	TGTGCCAGCAGCAGATCAATGTACGAGCAGTACTTC
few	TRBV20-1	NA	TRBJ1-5	CSARDVFHRRGFFNQPQHF	TGCAGTGCTAGAGATGTGTTTCACAGGCGGGGATTCTTCAATCAGCCCCAGCATTTT
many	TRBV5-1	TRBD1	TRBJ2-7	CASSFGTGLYEQYF	TGCGCCAGCAGCTTCGGGACAGGGCTCTACGAGCAGTACTTC
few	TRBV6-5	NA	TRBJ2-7	CASSYSGGGGYEQYF	TGTGCCAGCAGTTACTCGGGTGGGGGCGGCTACGAGCAGTACTTC
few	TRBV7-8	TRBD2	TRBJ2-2	CASSLRGLAGAKTGELFF	TGTGCCAGCAGCTTACGAGGACTAGCGGGAGCAAAAACCGGGGAGCTGTTTTTT
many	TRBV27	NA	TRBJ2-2	CASSLDVLNTGELFF	TGTGCCAGCAGTTTAGATGTCCTTAACACCGGGGAGCTGTTTTTT
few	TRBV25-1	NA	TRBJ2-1	CASSASSGYNEQFF	TGTGCCAGCAGTGCGAGTTCTGGTTACAATGAGCAGTTCTTC
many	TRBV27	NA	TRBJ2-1	CASSLWGYNEQFF	TGTGCCAGCAGTTTATGGGGTTACAATGAGCAGTTCTTC
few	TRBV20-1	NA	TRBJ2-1	CSARIYNEQFF	TGCAGTGCTCGAATTTACAATGAGCAGTTCTTC
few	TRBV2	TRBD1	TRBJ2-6	CASSHPTTGGSGANVLTF	TGTGCCAGCAGCCACCCAACCACAGGGGGCTCTGGGGCCAACGTCCTGACTTTC
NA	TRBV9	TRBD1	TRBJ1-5	CASSATGTGVQPQHF	TGTGCCAGCAGCGCTACCGGGACAGGGGTTCAGCCCCAGCATTTT
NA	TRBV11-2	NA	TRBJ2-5	CASGGRQETQYF	TGTGCCAGCGGCGGGCGGCAAGAGACCCAGTACTTC
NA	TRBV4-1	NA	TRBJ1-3	CASSQGGRSSGNTIYF	TGCGCCAGCAGCCAAGGAGGGAGGAGCTCTGGAAACACCATATATTTT
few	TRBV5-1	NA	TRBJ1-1	CASSDHGGYYMNTEAFF	TGCGCCAGCAGCGATCACGGGGGGTACTATATGAACACTGAAGCTTTCTTT
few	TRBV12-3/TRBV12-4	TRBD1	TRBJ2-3	CASNDRVGTDTQYF	TGTGCCAGCAATGACAGGGTTGGCACAGATACGCAGTATTTT
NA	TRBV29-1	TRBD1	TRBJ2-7	CSVNGQGGDEQYF	TGCAGCGTGAATGGACAGGGAGGAGACGAGCAGTACTTC
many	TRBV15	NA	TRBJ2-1	CATSRDQIDEQFF	TGTGCCACCAGCAGAGATCAAATAGATGAGCAGTTCTTC
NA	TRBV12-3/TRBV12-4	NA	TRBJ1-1	CASSLYAGGTEAFF	TGTGCCAGCAGTTTGTACGCAGGTGGAACCGAAGCTTTCTTT
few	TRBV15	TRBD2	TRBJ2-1	CATSRDWGLAKYNEQFF	TGTGCCACCAGCAGAGATTGGGGACTAGCGAAATACAATGAGCAGTTCTTC
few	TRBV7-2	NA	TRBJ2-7	CASSSRTPFAGQYF	TGTGCCAGCAGCTCCCGCACCCCTTTTGCAGGGCAGTACTTC
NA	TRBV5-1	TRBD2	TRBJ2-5	CASTQNGGSSQETQYF	TGCGCCAGCACCCAAAATGGCGGGAGCTCCCAAGAGACCCAGTACTTC
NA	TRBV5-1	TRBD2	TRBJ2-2	CASSRTSGAPNTGELFF	TGCGCCAGCAGCCGAACTAGCGGGGCTCCTAACACCGGGGAGCTGTTTTTT
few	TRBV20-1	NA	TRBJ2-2	CSAAGLKLNTGELFF	TGCAGTGCCGCGGGACTCAAGTTGAACACCGGGGAGCTGTTTTTT
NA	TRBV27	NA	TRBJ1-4	CASSILGRGGEKLFF	TGTGCCAGCAGTATACTAGGCAGGGGAGGCGAAAAACTGTTTTTT
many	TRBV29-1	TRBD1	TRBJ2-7	CSVEVGTAVYEQYF	TGCAGCGTTGAAGTCGGGACAGCCGTCTACGAGCAGTACTTC
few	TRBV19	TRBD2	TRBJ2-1	CASTPTSGNHNEQFF	TGTGCCAGTACTCCGACTAGCGGGAACCACAATGAGCAGTTCTTC
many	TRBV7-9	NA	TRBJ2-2	CASNPDVANTGELFF	TGTGCCAGCAACCCGGACGTGGCGAACACCGGGGAGCTGTTTTTT
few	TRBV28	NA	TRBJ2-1	CASSEISYNEQFF	TGTGCCAGCAGCGAGATCAGCTACAATGAGCAGTTCTTC
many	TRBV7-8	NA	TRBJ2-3	CASSLARWDTQYF	TGTGCCAGCAGCTTAGCCCGATGGGATACGCAGTATTTT
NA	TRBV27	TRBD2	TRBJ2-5	CASSLGLAGMETQYF	TGTGCCAGCAGTTTAGGACTAGCGGGAATGGAGACCCAGTACTTC
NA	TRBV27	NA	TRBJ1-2	CASSLGGAGYGYTF	TGTGCCAGCTCCTTGGGGGGGGCAGGCTATGGCTACACCTTC
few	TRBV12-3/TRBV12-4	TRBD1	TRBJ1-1	CASSRQGVDTEAFF	TGTGCCAGCAGTCGACAGGGTGTGGACACTGAAGCTTTCTTT
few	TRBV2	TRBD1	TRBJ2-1	CASSEEGQGNEQFF	TGTGCCAGCAGTGAAGAGGGACAGGGCAATGAGCAGTTCTTC
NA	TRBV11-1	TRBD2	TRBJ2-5	CASSLMPGLAGGAETQYF	TGTGCCAGCAGCTTAATGCCCGGACTAGCGGGAGGCGCAGAGACCCAGTACTTC
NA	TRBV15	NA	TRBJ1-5	CATTGTRNNQPQHF	TGTGCCACCACCGGGACGCGGAACAATCAGCCCCAGCATTTT
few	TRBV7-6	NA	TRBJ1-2	CASSLSLLRDPSDGYTF	TGTGCCAGCAGCTTATCCTTGCTCAGGGATCCCAGTGATGGCTACACCTTC
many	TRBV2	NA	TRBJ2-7	CASRLDSTYEQYF	TGTGCCAGCAGACTGGACAGCACCTACGAGCAGTACTTC
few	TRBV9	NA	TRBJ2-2	CASSEWTGELFF	TGTGCCAGCAGCGAGTGGACCGGGGAGCTGTTTTTT
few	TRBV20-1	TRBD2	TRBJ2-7	CSALPIQREVPYEQYF	TGCAGTGCTTTACCCATCCAGCGGGAGGTCCCCTACGAGCAGTACTTC
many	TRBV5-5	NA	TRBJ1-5	CASSYTGSQPQHF	TGTGCCAGCAGCTATACAGGGAGTCAGCCCCAGCATTTT
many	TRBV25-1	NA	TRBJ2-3	CASSGLTWDTDTQYF	TGTGCCAGCAGTGGCCTTACGTGGGACACAGATACGCAGTATTTT
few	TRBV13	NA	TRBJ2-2	CASSLSGDIIYTGELFF	TGTGCCAGCAGCTTAAGTGGCGATATCATATACACCGGGGAGCTGTTTTTT
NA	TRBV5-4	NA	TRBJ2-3	CASSLEGMLATDTQYF	TGTGCCAGCAGCTTGGAGGGGATGTTAGCGACAGATACGCAGTATTTT
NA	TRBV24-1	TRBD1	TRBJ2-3	CATSDPGGATDTQYF	TGTGCCACCAGTGACCCAGGGGGAGCCACAGATACGCAGTATTTT
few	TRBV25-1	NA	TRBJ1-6	CASTGYNSPLHF	TGTGCCAGCACCGGGTATAATTCACCCCTCCACTTT
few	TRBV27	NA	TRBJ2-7	CASGSSLSYEQYF	TGTGCCAGCGGAAGTAGCCTTTCCTACGAGCAGTACTTC
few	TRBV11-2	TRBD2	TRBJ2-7	CASSFGGLAGGPGYEQYF	TGTGCCAGCAGCTTCGGAGGGCTAGCGGGAGGGCCCGGCTACGAGCAGTACTTC
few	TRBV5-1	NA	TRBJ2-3	CASSLGQLNTDTQYF	TGCGCCAGCAGCTTGGGACAGCTAAACACAGATACGCAGTATTTT
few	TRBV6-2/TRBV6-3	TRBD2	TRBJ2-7	CASSRGLAGKPYEQYF	TGTGCCAGCAGCCGGGGACTAGCGGGAAAACCCTACGAGCAGTACTTC
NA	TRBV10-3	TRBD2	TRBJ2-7	CAISPKSGRGPYEQYF	TGTGCCATCAGTCCCAAAAGCGGGAGAGGGCCCTACGAGCAGTACTTC
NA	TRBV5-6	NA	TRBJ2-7	CASSLVAFYEQYF	TGTGCCAGCAGCTTGGTGGCTTTCTACGAGCAGTACTTC
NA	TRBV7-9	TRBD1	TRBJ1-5	CASSLRGQEQHF	TGTGCCAGCAGCTTACGAGGACAGGAACAGCATTTT
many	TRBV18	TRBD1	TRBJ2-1	CASSTIHGTGASNEQFF	TGTGCCAGCTCAACCATTCACGGAACAGGGGCCTCCAATGAGCAGTTCTTC